The 7 T cell receptor beta chains reported below all come from one sample, sequenced in a study of read filtering for tumor transcriptome and immune sequencing. The library was built from about 0.4 ug RNA with molecular barcoded adaptors for alpha/delta and beta/gamma chains. TCRdb reprocessed the reads via MiXCR and lists one record per CDR3 protein. The data show about 57,000 distinct CDR3 sequences, roughly 20% seen once. Source material: a population of CD138-negative cells sorted from bone marrow. These TCRs come from a donor aged 40 or older with multiple myeloma.

This clonotype was seen at least ten times. V usage is TRBV5-4 and J usage is TRBJ2-6; unclear D gene. This CDR3 has 16 residues. With 4 bases removed from V and 0 bases from J, the gap between germline ends came to 11 bases. Germline CDR1 is SGHNT and CDR2 is YYREEE (reference sequence). The CDR3 loop reads CASSGQVSSGANVLTF. Written as DNA, the CDR3 is TGTGCCAGCAGCGGGCAGGTGTCCTCTGGGGCCAACGTCCTGACTTTC.

This clonotype was observed many times. The chain links TRBV25-1 to TRBJ1-6, with 8 bases matching TRBD1. Germline CDR1 and CDR2: MGHDK and SYGVNS. The length of the CDR3 is 16 residues. The V gene end was trimmed by 3 bases and the J gene end by 7 bases; junction bases not matched to a gene: 8. The CDR3 nucleotides read TGTGCCAGCAGTGACCCTTCGACAGGGGCGAATTCACCCCTCCACTTT. Amino acids: CASSDPSTGANSPLHF.

This clonotype has just a few counts. One end of the junction varies from germline; a read error may be responsible. The V call is TRBV11-2, the J call TRBJ2-7; 13 bases agree with TRBD2. CDR1 SGHAT and CDR2 FQNNGV come from the germline V gene. The CDR3 has 14 amino acids. This CDR3 reads CASSLARLAGGLNF. The CDR3 DNA reads TGTGCCAGCAGCTTAGCTCGACTAGCGGGGGGCTTGAACTTC.

This clonotype was counted ten times or more. The CDR3 is CASSPYRVPYNSPLHF. The CDR3 DNA follows: TGTGCCAGCAGCCCTTACAGGGTCCCCTATAATTCACCCCTCCACTTT. This rearrangement joins TRBV7-8 to TRBJ1-6, with a possible D match to TRBD1 (6 bases). Trimming removed 5 bases at V and 2 bases at J, with 13 bases between. The CDR3 consists of 16 residues. Germline V lookup: CDR1 SGHVS, CDR2 FQNEAQ.

Many counts were recorded for this clonotype. V gene TRBV29-1 combines with J gene TRBJ2-3; 11 positions agree with TRBD2. Germline CDR1 is SQVTM and CDR2 is ANQGSEA. This CDR3 is built from 18 residues. The junction had 12 bases not matched to a gene; V was cut back by 0 bases and J by 4 bases. CDR3 sequence: CSVEDRIAGLAASDTQYF. The CDR3 DNA follows: TGCAGCGTTGAAGATCGGATCGCGGGACTAGCGGCCTCAGATACGCAGTATTTT.

Regarding this clonotype: With only one base between it and a far larger clone, this is likely a read error. The chain joins TRBV10-3 to TRBJ2-5; tentative D call: TRBD1 (6 bases). The CDR3 sequence is 13 residues long. From germline, CDR1 is ENHRY and CDR2 SYGVKD. CDR3 amino acids: CATSEPRGETQYF. The CDR3, as DNA: TGTGCCACCAGTGAGCCCAGGGGAGAGACCCAGTACTTC.

This clonotype was seen repeatedly, ten times or more. The chain carries TRBV5-6 and TRBJ2-1; 7 bases line up with TRBD1. CDR1 and CDR2 (germline): SGHDT, YYEEEE. With V trimmed by 4 bases and J by 6 bases, 10 bases remained unmatched. The CDR3 has 15 residues. The CDR3 sequence: CASSQDRDWGNEQFF. The DNA for the CDR3 is TGTGCCAGCAGCCAAGACAGGGATTGGGGCAATGAGCAGTTCTTC.